Listed below are T cell receptor beta chains from one sample, sequenced in a study of OX40 agonist ivuxolimab in advanced cancers. Measured with immunoSEQ multiplex PCR; TCRdb has only the in-frame clones, and not every one. Here the sample spans over 25,000 clones, about three quarters being singletons. The input for sequencing was CD4+ or CD8+ T cells sorted from blood, taken in a trial of the OX40 agonist ivuxolimab. These receptors all stem from an adult with an advanced solid tumor such as melanoma, head and neck, liver or kidney cancer. Each CDR3 is given with its conserved first and last residue. The order of the fields is J gene, D gene, clone size, V gene, CDR3 protein, CDR3 DNA. D genes are given only for firm matches. Rows may omit the clone size; those that give it use once, few, many or a size class.

TRBJ2-5 | . | . | TRBV21-1 | CASSKATGGLKTQYF | TGTGCCAGCAGCAAAGCGACAGGGGGCTTAAAGACCCAGTACTTC
TRBJ1-1 | . | . | TRBV6-6 | CASTDPEVTEAFF | TGTGCCAGCACCGACCCGGAGGTCACTGAAGCTTTCTTT
TRBJ2-6 | . | . | TRBV7-2 | CASSLFLAPGANVLTF | TGTGCCAGCAGCTTATTTCTAGCTCCAGGGGCCAACGTCCTGACTTTC
TRBJ2-2 | . | . | TRBV6-4 | CASSDSKRGRRELFF | TGTGCCAGCAGTGACTCGAAGAGGGGGAGACGGGAGCTGTTTTTT
TRBJ2-5 | TRBD2 | few | TRBV6-1 | CASIRLAGGGETQYF | TGTGCCAGCATTCGACTAGCGGGGGGAGGTGAGACCCAGTACTTC
TRBJ1-3 | . | few | TRBV30 | CAWSFPTAAGNTIYF | TGTGCCTGGAGTTTCCCCACAGCAGCTGGAAACACCATATATTTT
TRBJ1-2 | TRBD1 | . | TRBV5-4 | CASSLWAGGNYGYTF | TGTGCCAGCAGCTTGTGGGCAGGGGGCAACTATGGCTACACCTTC
TRBJ2-7 | TRBD2 | . | TRBV27 | CASSSGTSGVKSSYEQYF | TGTGCCAGCAGTTCCGGGACTAGCGGGGTTAAAAGCTCCTACGAGCAGTACTTC
TRBJ2-7 | . | once | TRBV7-2 | CASIGAGLYEQYF | TGTGCCAGTATTGGGGCAGGCCTCTACGAGCAGTACTTC
TRBJ2-7 | . | few | TRBV6-6 | CASRTVSYEQYF | TGTGCCAGCAGGACGGTCTCTTACGAGCAGTACTTC
TRBJ2-2 | TRBD1 | . | TRBV19 | CASRDRGRNTGELFF | TGTGCCAGCCGGGACAGGGGGCGGAACACCGGGGAGCTGTTTTTT
TRBJ2-4 | . | . | TRBV5-4 | CASSFAGPAQNIQYF | TGTGCCAGCAGCTTCGCCGGCCCTGCCCAAAACATTCAGTACTTC
TRBJ2-5 | . | . | TRBV2 | CASKPRNPTETQYF | TGTGCCAGCAAACCCCGAAACCCGACGGAGACCCAGTACTTC
TRBJ1-1 | . | . | TRBV6-1 | CASSQVRGAFF | TGTGCCAGCAGCCAAGTTCGGGGAGCTTTCTTT
TRBJ1-5 | . | . | TRBV7-9 | CASTQGNQPQHF | TGTGCCAGCACGCAGGGGAATCAGCCCCAGCATTTT
TRBJ2-3 | TRBD2 | . | TRBV18 | CASSPRFGGGTDTQYF | TGTGCCAGCTCACCACGGTTCGGGGGGGGCACAGATACGCAGTATTTT
TRBJ2-7 | TRBD1 | . | TRBV25-1 | CASSPAFGTGGDEQYF | TGTGCCAGCAGTCCCGCGTTCGGGACAGGGGGGGACGAGCAGTACTTC
TRBJ2-7 | . | once | TRBV6-5 | CAAKTGGAYEQYF | TGTGCCGCCAAAACAGGCGGCGCCTACGAGCAGTACTTC
TRBJ1-2 | TRBD1 | . | TRBV6-5 | CASRRGGGNYGYTF | TGTGCCAGCAGACGAGGGGGCGGTAACTATGGCTACACCTTC